This T cell receptor beta chain was obtained from a study of cytomegalovirus exposure and HLA in healthy donors. The primer mix had 60 Vbeta and 13 Jbeta primers. In the original processing: Tens of millions of unique TCR beta chains, 10 million to 14 million shared, were counted in a later analysis. The assay was immunoSEQ multiplex PCR, and TCRdb's table has in-frame clones only and misses some. That table supplies the V and J calls and clone size; D and trimming were determined from the DNA. This repertoire comprises more than 100,000 clones; its ten largest clones make up 3% to 3.5%. Note on this clone: Its antigen is as yet unknown.

Germline V lookup: CDR1 SQVTM, CDR2 ANQGSEA. The germline V and J ends were trimmed by 3 bases and 1 base, with 6 bases remaining between them. CDR3 length: 12 amino acids. General study findings and limits: It emerged from a later analysis that several of the most significant clusters appeared to be linked to common viral pathogens. When analyzed later, the rates of TCR association showed variation by HLA locus, with DRB1 the most and HLA-C the fewest.

The chain employs TRBV29-1 and TRBJ1-2; D unresolved. Sequencing used PBMCs. The receptor's source is a man in his forties in good health and CMV-seronegative. CDR3 region: CSVESLNYGYTF. Written as DNA, the CDR3 is TGCAGCGTTGAGTCACTTAACTATGGCTACACCTTC.